This passage covers 24 T cell receptor beta chains from one sample sequenced in a study of T cells in Graves' hyperthyroidism and ophthalmopathy. TCR beta CDR3 region amplification was performed from RNA transcripts. The HTBI primer set was used in a first-round RT-PCR of the TCR CDR3. Each CDR3 protein gets one entry after TCRdb re-called the multiplex PCR reads with MiXCR. This table holds over 700,000 distinct CDR3 sequences, around 40% found once. The sequenced sample consisted of blood. The receptor set was obtained from a woman aged 40 to 55 with Graves' hyperthyroidism.

This clonotype has ten or more counts. The chain couples TRBV9 to TRBJ2-5, with 10 bases fitting TRBD1. V trimming: 3 bases; J trimming: 5 bases; junction bases outside the gene matches: 7. The germline V gene has CDR1 SGDLS and CDR2 YYNGEE. This CDR3 region has 15 residues. In DNA form, the CDR3 reads TGTGCCAGCAGCGGGTACGACAGGGGGCAGGAGACCCAGTACTTC. Its translation is CASSGYDRGQETQYF.

This chain joins TRBV20-1 and TRBJ2-5; D is unclear. Germline V gene sequence: CDR1 DFQATT, CDR2 SNEGSKA (reference sequence). V was shortened by 4 bases and J by 2 bases, with 17 bases between the two germline ends. The CDR3 is 15 amino acids. DNA of the CDR3: TGCAGTGCTAAGAAATACCAAGCCTCTCAAGAGACCCAGTACTTC. Encoded protein: CSAKKYQASQETQYF.

This chain connects TRBV7-9 to TRBJ1-5; D not resolved. CDR1 SEHNR and CDR2 FQNEAQ come from the germline V gene (reference sequence). The CDR3 is made up of 15 amino acids. Trimming shortened V by 5 bases and J by 0 bases, and 11 bases separated the two germline ends. CDR3 amino acids: CASSPEGNSNQPQHF. CDR3 coding DNA: TGTGCCAGCAGCCCCGAAGGGAATAGCAATCAGCCCCAGCATTTT.

The gene calls are TRBV7-2 and TRBJ2-7; 10 nucleotides agree with TRBD2. V lost 4 bases to trimming and J lost 5 bases; unmatched junction nucleotides: 11. The CDR3 runs to 16 residues. CDR1 SGHTA and CDR2 FQGNSA come from the germline V gene. Written as DNA, the CDR3 is TGTGCCAGCAGCTCACCAGCGGGAGGGGCCAGGGACGAGCAGTACTTC. The encoded protein is CASSSPAGGARDEQYF.

The table lists this clonotype with many counts. The V gene is TRBV2, the J gene TRBJ2-2; tentative D call: TRBD2 (5 bases). The CDR3 is 14 residues long. V was trimmed by 8 bases and J by 1 base, leaving 11 bases between them. The germline gives CDR1 SNHLY, CDR2 FYNNEI. The DNA for the CDR3 is TGTGCCAGCCGGGGAGAACTGAACACCGGGGAGCTGTTTTTT. Its protein is CASRGELNTGELFF. The variable domain in full, with the rest retrieved from reference TRBV2 and TRBJ2-2, is EPEVTQTPSHQVTQMGQEVILRCVPISNHLYFYWYRQILGQKVEFLVSFYNNEISEKSEIFDDQFSVERPDGSNFTLKIRSTKLEDSAMYFCASRGELNTGELFFGEGSRLTVL.

This chain uses TRBV6-5 with TRBJ2-5, with 7 bases aligning to TRBD1. CDR3 size: 13 residues. Germline V gene lookup returns CDR1 MNHEY and CDR2 SVGAGI. The junction had 4 bases not matched to a gene; V was cut back by 4 bases and J by 5 bases. The CDR3 DNA reads as TGTGCCAGCAGTTTCTGGACAGGCGAGACCCAGTACTTC. Translation gives CASSFWTGETQYF.

The chain recombines TRBV7-2 with TRBJ2-7; 7 bases are shared with TRBD1. This CDR3 has 18 amino acids. J was trimmed by 3 bases and V by 5 bases; bases with no gene match: 19. CDR1 and CDR2 from the germline V gene are SGHTA and FQGNSA. The CDR3 spells CASSAVTGWGQSIYEQYF. The CDR3 DNA reads as TGTGCCAGCAGCGCTGTAACAGGGTGGGGACAGTCAATCTACGAGCAGTACTTC.

This clonotype was observed at least ten times. The chain employs TRBV25-1 and TRBJ2-2; no clear D gene. CDR1 and CDR2 from the germline V gene are MGHDK and SYGVNS. CDR3 length: 14 amino acids. Trimming removed 1 base at V and 6 bases at J, with 9 bases between. CDR3 sequence reads: CASSEFKEPGELFF. The CDR3 region has the DNA TGTGCCAGCAGTGAATTTAAGGAGCCCGGGGAGCTGTTTTTT. Supplemented by reference TRBV25-1 and TRBJ2-2, the full variable domain reads EADIYQTPRYLVIGTGKKITLECSQTMGHDKMYWYQQDPGMELHLIHYSYGVNSTEKGDLSSESTVSRIRTEHFPLTLESARPSHTSQYLCASSEFKEPGELFFGEGSRLTVL.

This chain uses TRBV27 with TRBJ1-1, with D uncertain. CDR3 size: 11 residues. CDR1 and CDR2 from the germline V gene are MNHEY and SMNVEV (reference sequence). Trimming stripped 6 bases from V and 6 bases from J, with 8 bases between. CDR3 coding DNA: TGTGCCAGCAGGGCGCGGTCTGAAGCTTTCTTT. Residues: CASRARSEAFF.

The CDR3 loop reads CASSKQTGSWNTEAFF. DNA of the CDR3: TGTGCCAGCAGTAAACAGACAGGGTCGTGGAACACTGAAGCTTTCTTT. The chain uses TRBV7-2 and TRBJ1-1; the match to TRBD1 covers 7 bases. The CDR3 contains 16 residues. Germline lookup yields CDR1 SGHTA and CDR2 FQGNSA. The J segment lost 1 base and the V segment lost 6 bases, leaving 11 bases of the junction unmatched.

Comments on this clonotype: A read error may explain this, as a much larger clone is one base away. Here the CDR3 reads CAGSLGGGADEQYF. CDR3 bases: TGTGCCGGCAGCTTAGGCGGGGGCGCGGACGAGCAGTACTTC. The chain combines TRBV7-8 with TRBJ2-7; D perhaps matches TRBD2 (7 bases). The CDR3 is 14 amino acids. In germline, CDR1 is SGHVS, CDR2 FQNEAQ.

This clonotype was counted at least ten times. The V and J genes are TRBV19 and TRBJ2-6, with D possibly being TRBD1 (5 bases). V was shortened by 8 bases and J by 0 bases, with 8 bases between the two germline ends. This CDR3 contains 14 residues. Germline CDR1 and CDR2: LNHDA and SQIVND (reference sequence). The CDR3 here is CASWTNSGANVLTF. In DNA, the CDR3 is TGTGCCAGTTGGACAAACTCTGGGGCCAACGTCCTGACTTTC.

V is TRBV10-3 and J is TRBJ2-5, with 9 bases aligning to TRBD1. Per the germline V gene, CDR1 is ENHRY and CDR2 is SYGVKD. This CDR3 spans 18 amino acids. J lost 4 bases, V lost 0 bases, and 12 bases had no gene match. The CDR3 sequence is CAISESVYGNRGLETQYF. Here the CDR3 DNA reads TGTGCCATCAGTGAGTCGGTGTACGGGAACAGGGGGCTAGAGACCCAGTACTTC.

The chain carries TRBV7-9 and TRBJ2-3, with D possibly being TRBD1 (5 bases). V was cut by 5 bases and J by 1 base, with 7 bases left in between. Germline-derived CDR1 and CDR2 are SEHNR and FQNEAQ (reference sequence). The CDR3 totals 13 residues. CDR3 residues: CASSTRGTDTQYF. The CDR3, as DNA: TGTGCCAGCAGCACCAGGGGCACAGATACGCAGTATTTT.

This clonotype was counted at least ten times. CDR3 in amino acids: CATSDTGTGSGQPQHF. Written as DNA, the CDR3 is TGTGCCACCAGTGATACCGGGACAGGGTCAGGTCAGCCCCAGCATTTT. The rearrangement joins TRBV24-1 to TRBJ1-5; 9 nucleotides align to TRBD1. Germline V CDR1 and CDR2: KGHDR, SFDVKD. CDR3 length: 16 amino acids. Trimming removed 3 bases from V and 6 bases from J; junction bases left unmatched: 8.

This clonotype was detected ten times or more. The J gene is TRBJ1-1, the V gene TRBV9, with D unresolved. From germline, CDR1 is SGDLS and CDR2 YYNGEE. The CDR3 has 15 amino acids. Trimming removed 0 bases from V and 3 bases from J, with 12 bases in between. CDR3 loop: CASSVDEGGHTEAFF. The DNA for the CDR3 is TGTGCCAGCAGCGTAGATGAAGGTGGTCACACTGAAGCTTTCTTT.

This clonotype came up many times. The chain links TRBV7-9 to TRBJ2-5, with D possibly being TRBD1 or TRBD2 (5 bases each). Germline CDR1 is SEHNR and CDR2 is FQNEAQ (reference sequence). This CDR3 is built from 13 residues. V was trimmed by 2 bases and J by 5 bases, leaving 9 bases between them. The CDR3 is CASSLRGEETQYF. The CDR3 DNA sequence: TGTGCCAGCAGCTTACGGGGCGAGGAGACCCAGTACTTC.

The table lists this clonotype with many counts. The V call is TRBV10-3, the J call TRBJ1-3; D unclear. Germline loops: CDR1 ENHRY, CDR2 SYGVKD. V lost 6 bases to trimming and J lost 0 bases, with 12 bases between them. The CDR3 sequence is 15 residues long. Written as DNA, the CDR3 is TGTGCCATCAGGCCTCAAGATTTCTCTGGAAACACCATATATTTT. This gives the protein CAIRPQDFSGNTIYF.

The chain employs TRBV4-3 and TRBJ1-1; no definite D call. CDR1 and CDR2 (germline): LGHNA, YSLEER. This CDR3 comprises 17 residues. V was clipped by 0 bases and J by 5 bases, with 19 bases between them. The CDR3 protein is CASSQDDPFRVGTEAFF. As DNA, the CDR3 is TGCGCCAGCAGCCAAGACGACCCTTTTAGGGTAGGGACTGAAGCTTTCTTT.

The V call is TRBV6-1, the J call TRBJ1-2, with D uncertain. The CDR3 length is 13 residues. CDR1 is MNHNS, CDR2 SASEGT, per germline. Trimming took off 5 bases at V and 4 bases at J, with 11 bases between the two ends. Written as DNA, the CDR3 is TGTGCCAGCAGTACAAGGACGCGCTATGGCTACACCTTC. Its translation is CASSTRTRYGYTF.

Comment on this clonotype: It may be a read error: a sequence one base away is much more abundant. The chain uses TRBV10-3 and TRBJ2-1, with no clear D. CDR1 is ENHRY, CDR2 SYGVKD, per germline. The CDR3 runs to 12 residues. CDR3 loop: CASSCSSRPVVF. Written as DNA, the CDR3 is TGTGCCAGCAGTTGCTCGAGCAGGCCCGTTGTCTTC.

This clonotype was detected ten times or more. The chain has TRBV15 and TRBJ1-5; possibly TRBD1 for D (5 bases). The V end was cut by 0 bases, the J end by 7 bases, with 13 bases between. Per germline, CDR1 LNHNV and CDR2 YYDKDF (reference sequence). This CDR3 is 15 amino acids long. CDR3 in amino acids: CATSRDQGSFQPQHF. The CDR3 DNA is TGTGCCACCAGCAGAGATCAGGGATCATTCCAGCCCCAGCATTTT.

This clonotype occurred a few times. The chain links TRBV7-9 to TRBJ1-2, with D unclear. V was clipped by 0 bases and J by 11 bases, with 13 bases between them. This CDR3 region has 13 residues. Germline V gene lookup returns CDR1 SEHNR and CDR2 FQNEAQ (reference sequence). As DNA, the CDR3 is TGTGCCAGCAGCTTAGCGTCTGACGGTCGATACACCTTC. It encodes CASSLASDGRYTF. Filled out from reference TRBV7-9 and TRBJ1-2, the complete variable domain reads DTGVSQNPRHKITKRGQNVTFRCDPISEHNRLYWYRQTLGQGPEFLTYFQNEAQLEKSRLLSDRFSAERPKGSFSTLEIQRTEQGDSAMYLCASSLASDGRYTFGSGTRLTVV.

The CDR3 bases are TGTGCCAGCAGCGGGACAGGGGGTGCGGACACCATATATTTT. Translating gives CASSGTGGADTIYF. The J gene is TRBJ1-3, the V gene TRBV7-2; 11 nucleotides match TRBD1. The CDR3 has 14 residues. Unmatched junction bases numbered 5, after V lost 5 bases and J lost 8 bases. CDR1 and CDR2 from the germline V gene are SGHTA and FQGNSA.